The rows below give T cell receptor beta chains drawn from one sample of a study of OX40 agonist ivuxolimab in advanced cancers. Using immunoSEQ multiplex PCR, the repertoire was profiled, and TCRdb retains in-frame clones only, with some absent. The sample has roughly 35,000 clones, 82% seen once; the top ten hold about 1.8%. The material sequenced was CD4+ or CD8+ T cells sorted from blood, taken in a trial of the OX40 agonist ivuxolimab. These receptors were obtained from an adult with an advanced solid tumor such as melanoma, head and neck, liver or kidney cancer. The CDR3 runs from the conserved cysteine through the conserved F or W. Fields, in order: J gene, V gene, clone size, D gene, CDR3 protein, CDR3 DNA. A D gene is named only where the DNA matches it firmly. For some rows the clone size is stated as once, few or many, or as a class when expanded; others skip it.

j_call: TRBJ2-2
v_call: TRBV6-1
clone_size: -
d_call: TRBD2
cdr3_aa: CASVLGGFDTGELFF
cdr3_nt: TGTGCCAGCGTCCTCGGGGGGTTTGACACCGGGGAGCTGTTTTTT

j_call: TRBJ1-4
v_call: TRBV5-1
clone_size: -
d_call: TRBD1
cdr3_aa: CASSRGQSTNEKLFF
cdr3_nt: TGCGCCAGCAGCCGGGGACAGTCAACTAATGAAAAACTGTTTTTT

j_call: TRBJ2-7
v_call: TRBV30
clone_size: -
d_call: -
cdr3_aa: CAWSPESYEQYF
cdr3_nt: TGTGCCTGGAGCCCCGAGTCCTACGAGCAGTACTTC

j_call: TRBJ2-1
v_call: TRBV29-1
clone_size: -
d_call: TRBD2
cdr3_aa: CSVAFGTSANEQFF
cdr3_nt: TGCAGCGTTGCTTTCGGGACTAGCGCGAATGAGCAGTTCTTC

j_call: TRBJ1-1
v_call: TRBV6-1
clone_size: few
d_call: -
cdr3_aa: CASAPNTEAFF
cdr3_nt: TGTGCCAGCGCCCCAAACACTGAAGCTTTCTTT

j_call: TRBJ2-2
v_call: TRBV27
clone_size: -
d_call: -
cdr3_aa: CASRLNQNTGELFF
cdr3_nt: TGTGCCAGCAGACTCAACCAGAACACCGGGGAGCTGTTTTTT

j_call: TRBJ1-6
v_call: TRBV6-5
clone_size: -
d_call: -
cdr3_aa: CASSFGTDFSTSPLHF
cdr3_nt: TGTGCCAGCAGTTTCGGGACGGACTTTTCTACATCACCCCTCCACTTT

j_call: TRBJ1-6
v_call: TRBV7-9
clone_size: -
d_call: -
cdr3_aa: CASSLAGRNSPLHF
cdr3_nt: TGTGCCAGCAGCTTAGCGGGCAGAAATTCACCCCTCCACTTT

j_call: TRBJ1-2
v_call: TRBV29-1
clone_size: once
d_call: TRBD1
cdr3_aa: CSVAAGGLSYGYTF
cdr3_nt: TGCAGCGTTGCGGCAGGGGGCCTTAGCTATGGCTACACCTTC

j_call: TRBJ1-2
v_call: TRBV18
clone_size: -
d_call: -
cdr3_aa: CASSPDSNYGYTF
cdr3_nt: TGTGCCAGCTCTCCAGACAGTAACTATGGCTACACCTTC

j_call: TRBJ1-1
v_call: TRBV6-5
clone_size: once
d_call: -
cdr3_aa: CASSVGFSEAFF
cdr3_nt: TGTGCCAGCAGCGTGGGGTTCTCTGAAGCTTTCTTT

j_call: TRBJ2-6
v_call: TRBV28
clone_size: -
d_call: TRBD1
cdr3_aa: CASSLFPPGQPSGANVLTF
cdr3_nt: TGTGCCAGCAGTTTATTCCCCCCGGGACAGCCCTCTGGGGCCAACGTCCTGACTTTC

j_call: TRBJ2-7
v_call: TRBV7-9
clone_size: -
d_call: -
cdr3_aa: CASSLAWEADEQYF
cdr3_nt: TGTGCCAGCAGCTTAGCCTGGGAGGCGGACGAGCAGTACTTC

j_call: TRBJ1-4
v_call: TRBV7-2
clone_size: once
d_call: -
cdr3_aa: CASSFQGGNEKLFF
cdr3_nt: TGTGCCAGCAGCTTTCAAGGGGGAAATGAAAAACTGTTTTTT

j_call: TRBJ2-5
v_call: TRBV7-9
clone_size: -
d_call: -
cdr3_aa: CASSLGRVSETQYF
cdr3_nt: TGTGCCAGCAGCTTAGGTAGGGTCTCAGAGACCCAGTACTTC

j_call: TRBJ2-1
v_call: TRBV28
clone_size: -
d_call: TRBD2
cdr3_aa: CASSGTRSRMEQFF
cdr3_nt: TGTGCCAGCAGTGGGACTAGATCTAGGATGGAGCAGTTCTTC

j_call: TRBJ2-1
v_call: TRBV2
clone_size: -
d_call: TRBD2
cdr3_aa: CASGSSGSYNEQFF
cdr3_nt: TGTGCCAGCGGGTCTAGCGGCTCCTACAATGAGCAGTTCTTC

j_call: TRBJ2-3
v_call: TRBV19
clone_size: -
d_call: TRBD1
cdr3_aa: CATQTGATTDTQYF
cdr3_nt: TGTGCCACCCAAACAGGGGCTACCACAGATACGCAGTATTTT

j_call: TRBJ2-7
v_call: TRBV10-2
clone_size: -
d_call: -
cdr3_aa: CASSDRPPGYEQYF
cdr3_nt: TGCGCCAGCAGTGATCGACCGCCGGGATACGAGCAGTACTTC

j_call: TRBJ2-5
v_call: TRBV7-9
clone_size: medium-sized
d_call: TRBD1
cdr3_aa: CAIPRDRVVAQETQYF
cdr3_nt: TGTGCCATCCCCCGGGACAGGGTGGTGGCACAAGAGACCCAGTACTTC

j_call: TRBJ2-1
v_call: TRBV11-2
clone_size: -
d_call: -
cdr3_aa: CASSQGAAYNEQFF
cdr3_nt: TGTGCCAGCAGCCAGGGTGCCGCCTACAATGAGCAGTTCTTC

j_call: TRBJ2-3
v_call: TRBV7-9
clone_size: -
d_call: TRBD1
cdr3_aa: CASSQGQGLDTDTQYF
cdr3_nt: TGTGCCAGCAGCCAGGGACAGGGGTTGGACACAGATACGCAGTATTTT

j_call: TRBJ2-7
v_call: TRBV30
clone_size: -
d_call: -
cdr3_aa: CAWSVGGAGGREQYF
cdr3_nt: TGTGCCTGGAGTGTTGGGGGGGCCGGTGGACGCGAGCAGTACTTC

j_call: TRBJ2-1
v_call: TRBV19
clone_size: -
d_call: TRBD1
cdr3_aa: CATQTTGGGDEQFF
cdr3_nt: TGTGCCACCCAAACGACAGGGGGTGGCGATGAGCAGTTCTTC

j_call: TRBJ1-6
v_call: TRBV6-5
clone_size: -
d_call: -
cdr3_aa: CASNLVRGGNSPLHF
cdr3_nt: TGTGCCAGCAACCTCGTGCGGGGCGGTAATTCACCCCTCCACTTT

j_call: TRBJ1-1
v_call: TRBV9
clone_size: -
d_call: -
cdr3_aa: CASSALPNTEAFF
cdr3_nt: TGTGCCAGCAGCGCTCTCCCGAACACTGAAGCTTTCTTT

j_call: TRBJ2-1
v_call: TRBV6-1
clone_size: -
d_call: -
cdr3_aa: CASSEYRDEQFF
cdr3_nt: TGTGCCAGCAGTGAATACCGGGATGAGCAGTTCTTC

j_call: TRBJ1-2
v_call: TRBV30
clone_size: -
d_call: -
cdr3_aa: CAWSGSRGYTF
cdr3_nt: TGTGCCTGGAGCGGTTCGCGAGGCTACACCTTC

j_call: TRBJ1-4
v_call: TRBV6-5
clone_size: -
d_call: TRBD1
cdr3_aa: CASTNRGTNEKLFF
cdr3_nt: TGTGCCAGCACCAACAGGGGAACTAATGAAAAACTGTTTTTT

j_call: TRBJ1-2
v_call: TRBV28
clone_size: once
d_call: -
cdr3_aa: CASSSRRRVVDGYTF
cdr3_nt: TGTGCCAGCAGTTCCCGCCGGAGGGTGGTGGATGGCTACACCTTC

j_call: TRBJ2-1
v_call: TRBV9
clone_size: -
d_call: TRBD2
cdr3_aa: CASSEGLARRSDEQFF
cdr3_nt: TGTGCCAGCAGCGAGGGACTAGCGCGGAGGTCGGATGAGCAGTTCTTC

j_call: TRBJ2-3
v_call: TRBV16
clone_size: few
d_call: -
cdr3_aa: CASSQLTTDTQYF
cdr3_nt: TGTGCCAGCAGCCAATTGACTACAGATACGCAGTATTTT

j_call: TRBJ2-2
v_call: TRBV7-2
clone_size: -
d_call: -
cdr3_aa: CASSQYTGELFF
cdr3_nt: TGTGCCAGCAGCCAGTATACCGGGGAGCTGTTTTTT

j_call: TRBJ2-3
v_call: TRBV6-5
clone_size: -
d_call: TRBD1
cdr3_aa: CASRKGDRGTDTQYF
cdr3_nt: TGTGCCAGCAGAAAGGGGGACAGGGGCACAGATACGCAGTATTTT

j_call: TRBJ2-7
v_call: TRBV25-1
clone_size: -
d_call: TRBD1
cdr3_aa: CASTPRSGQGAYEQYF
cdr3_nt: TGTGCCAGCACCCCTAGGTCGGGACAGGGGGCTTACGAGCAGTACTTC

j_call: TRBJ2-6
v_call: TRBV15
clone_size: -
d_call: -
cdr3_aa: CATSRSRGGAPGANVLTF
cdr3_nt: TGTGCCACCAGCAGATCACGTGGGGGGGCGCCCGGGGCCAACGTCCTGACTTTC

j_call: TRBJ1-1
v_call: TRBV5-1
clone_size: -
d_call: -
cdr3_aa: CASSLELGHFPFF
cdr3_nt: TGCGCCAGCAGCTTGGAACTGGGACACTTTCCTTTCTTT